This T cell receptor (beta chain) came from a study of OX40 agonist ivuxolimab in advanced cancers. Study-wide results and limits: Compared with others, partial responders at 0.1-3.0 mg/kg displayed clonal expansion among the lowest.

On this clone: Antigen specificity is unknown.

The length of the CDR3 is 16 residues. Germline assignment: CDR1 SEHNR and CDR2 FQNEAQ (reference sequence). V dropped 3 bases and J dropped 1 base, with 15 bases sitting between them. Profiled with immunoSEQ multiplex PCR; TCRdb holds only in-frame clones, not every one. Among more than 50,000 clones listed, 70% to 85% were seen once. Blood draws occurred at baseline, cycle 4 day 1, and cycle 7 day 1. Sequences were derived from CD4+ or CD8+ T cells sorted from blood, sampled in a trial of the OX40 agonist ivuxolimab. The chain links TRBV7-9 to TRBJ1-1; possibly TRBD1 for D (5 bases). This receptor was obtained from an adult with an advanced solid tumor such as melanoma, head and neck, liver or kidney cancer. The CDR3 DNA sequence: TGTGCCAGCAGCTTCACCACCACGGGGGGGAACACTGAAGCTTTCTTT. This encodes CASSFTTTGGNTEAFF.